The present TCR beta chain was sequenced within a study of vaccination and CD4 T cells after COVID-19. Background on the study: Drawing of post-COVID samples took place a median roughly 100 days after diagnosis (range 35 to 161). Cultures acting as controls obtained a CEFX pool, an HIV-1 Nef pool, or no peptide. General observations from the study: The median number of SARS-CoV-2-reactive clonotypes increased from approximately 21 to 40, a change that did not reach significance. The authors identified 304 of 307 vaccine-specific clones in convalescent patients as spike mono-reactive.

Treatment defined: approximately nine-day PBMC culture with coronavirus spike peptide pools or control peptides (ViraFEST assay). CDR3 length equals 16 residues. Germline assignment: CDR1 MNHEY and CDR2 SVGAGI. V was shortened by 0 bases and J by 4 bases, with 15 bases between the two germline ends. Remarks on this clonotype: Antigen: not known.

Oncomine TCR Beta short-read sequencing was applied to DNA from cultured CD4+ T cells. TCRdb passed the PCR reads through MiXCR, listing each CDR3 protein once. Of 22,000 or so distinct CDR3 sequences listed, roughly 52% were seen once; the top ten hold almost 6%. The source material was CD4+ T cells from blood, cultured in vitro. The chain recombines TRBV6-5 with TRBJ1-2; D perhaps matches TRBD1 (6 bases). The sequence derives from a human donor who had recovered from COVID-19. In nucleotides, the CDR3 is TGTGCCAGCAGTTACTCGTCGACAGGATCACCCTATGGCTACACCTTC. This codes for CASSYSSTGSPYGYTF.